This T cell receptor beta chain is drawn from a study of T-cell memory formation after mild COVID-19. Overall study context: Largely, the TCR clusters proved donor specific.

A 5'RACE reaction primed in the constant segment made cDNA libraries of TCR alpha and TCR beta, and these carried sample barcodes and UMIs. A single record per CDR3 protein comes from TCRdb applying MiXCR to the 5' RACE reads. There are around 440,000 distinct CDR3 sequences in the sample; 18% occur only once, and about 12% lies in the top ten. This clonotype turned up a few times. There are 14 residues in the CDR3. Germline loops: CDR1 MNHEY, CDR2 SVGAGI. V lost 6 bases and J lost 0, with 9 bases in between. The specimen sequenced was PBMCs or a T cell subset sorted from them (not recorded which). The gene calls are TRBV6-5 and TRBJ1-3; D not resolved. The TCR sequence derives from an adult woman who had mild COVID-19 (a few samples of this study predate the infection). Cell type and time point are not known. The DNA of the CDR3 is TGTGCCAGCAGAGGACTCACCTCTGGAAACACCATATATTTT. This translates into CASRGLTSGNTIYF.